This T cell receptor (beta chain) is from a study of cytomegalovirus exposure and HLA in healthy donors. Across the whole study: The 90 to 150 validation repertoires used the same platform as the 650 to 850 first-cohort repertoires, a later analysis reported.

Produced via immunoSEQ multiplex PCR; TCRdb's table is partial and in-frame only. The data show about 160,000 clones, 85% to 90% seen once. The donors were part of the validation cohort, which consisted of some 120 subjects and was separate from the first cohort of 666 subjects. The CDR3 extends over 16 amino acids. Germline V gene sequence: CDR1 SNHLY, CDR2 FYNNEI. The ends lost 5 bases at V and 2 bases at J; junction bases unmatched: 5. The specimen sequenced was PBMCs. The TCR was taken from a young woman in good health and CMV-seropositive. The rearrangement joins TRBV2 to TRBJ2-1, with 11 bases fitting TRBD2. The CDR3 loop reads CASSFFSGRAYNEQFF. CDR3 coding DNA: TGTGCCAGCAGTTTCTTTAGCGGGAGGGCCTACAATGAGCAGTTCTTC.